The 22 T cell receptor beta chains reported below all come from one sample, sequenced in a study of T cells in Graves' hyperthyroidism and ophthalmopathy. The TCR beta CDR3 regions underwent amplification using RNA transcripts as the source. In the first-round RT-PCR of the TCR CDR3, the HTBI primer set was used. TCRdb itself ran the multiplex PCR reads through MiXCR, one entry per CDR3 protein. The sample carries about 710,000 distinct CDR3 sequences, 15% to 20% recorded once. The sequenced sample was blood. The receptors here all came from a man between 18 and 35 years old with Graves' hyperthyroidism.

Many counts were recorded for this clonotype. V is TRBV6-1 and J is TRBJ2-7, with D unresolved. CDR3 length: 15 amino acids. V shed 4 bases and J shed 0 bases, with 13 bases lying between them. Germline CDR1 reads MNHNS; CDR2 reads SASEGT. The CDR3: CASSASGSYSYEQYF. The CDR3 DNA sequence: TGTGCCAGCAGTGCAAGTGGCTCTTACTCCTACGAGCAGTACTTC.

This chain links TRBV27 with TRBJ2-4, with D possibly being TRBD1 (6 bases). Germline V gene data show CDR1 as MNHEY and CDR2 as SMNVEV (reference sequence). The CDR3 is 16 residues long. Trimming took 5 bases from V and 7 from J, leaving 21 bases between them. CDR3 bases: TGTGCCAGCAGTATCCAGACAGGCCCGCCCCGGAACATTCAGTACTTC. This gives the protein CASSIQTGPPRNIQYF.

The chain couples TRBV19 to TRBJ2-6; perhaps TRBD2 as D (5 bases). CDR1 LNHDA and CDR2 SQIVND come from the germline V gene (reference sequence). CDR3 size: 16 residues. The ends were cut back, 4 bases at V and 3 bases at J, with 13 bases in the middle. DNA of the CDR3: TGTGCCAGTAGTAAACGATCTGCGGGTGGGGCCAACGTCCTGACTTTC. It specifies CASSKRSAGGANVLTF.

This clonotype has just a few counts. The chain joins TRBV10-3 to TRBJ2-2, with no clear D. Germline-derived CDR1 and CDR2 are ENHRY and SYGVKD. Trimming took off 6 bases at V and 7 bases at J, with 9 bases between the two ends. The CDR3 consists of 12 residues. CDR3: CAISIDGGELFF. CDR3 nucleotide sequence: TGTGCCATCAGCATCGACGGCGGGGAGCTGTTTTTT.

This clonotype has at least ten counts. The V and J genes are TRBV7-9 and TRBJ2-1, with 7 bases lining up with TRBD1. Trimming cost V 1 base and J 4 bases; bases outside gene matches: 13. This CDR3 spans 18 amino acids. Germline loops: CDR1 SEHNR, CDR2 FQNEAQ (reference sequence). The CDR3 protein is CASSLVSRRQGGYNEQFF. As DNA, the CDR3 is TGTGCCAGCAGCTTAGTGTCGAGGAGACAGGGTGGTTACAATGAGCAGTTCTTC.

The CDR3 region has the DNA TGTGCCAGCAGCTTAGCTCTAGCGGGAGTGAGTGGGGCCAACGTCCTGACTTTC. This translates into CASSLALAGVSGANVLTF. This chain joins TRBV7-9 and TRBJ2-6, with 10 positions matching TRBD2. The CDR3 has 18 amino acids. The germline CDR1 and CDR2 sequences are SEHNR and FQNEAQ (reference sequence). Trimming cost V 0 bases and J 3 bases; bases outside gene matches: 5.

The CDR3 DNA is TGTGCCAGCAGCCGCCTGGACAGCAATGAGCAGTTCTTC. This gives the protein CASSRLDSNEQFF. This chain links TRBV4-2 with TRBJ2-1; maybe TRBD1 (6 bases). V dropped 4 bases and J dropped 6 bases, with 10 bases sitting between them. CDR3 size: 13 residues. Germline V gives CDR1 LGHNA, CDR2 YNFKEQ.

The chain couples TRBV28 to TRBJ1-4; no clear D gene. There are 14 residues in the CDR3. Between the trimmed V and J ends, which lost 8 bases and 3 bases, there was a span of 13 bases. Germline assignment: CDR1 MDHEN and CDR2 SYDVKM. The CDR3 nucleotides read TGTGCCAGCCTCTCAGGTGGCTCTAATGAAAAACTGTTTTTT. It yields the protein CASLSGGSNEKLFF.

This clonotype was picked up many times. The chain couples TRBV2 to TRBJ2-1; 8 nucleotides match TRBD1. The germline gives CDR1 SNHLY, CDR2 FYNNEI. The CDR3 contains 14 residues. Losses at the gene ends were 7 bases for V and 2 bases for J; bases not matched to a gene: 4. The DNA for the CDR3 is TGTGCCAGCAACCCAGGGGGCGCCTACAATGAGCAGTTCTTC. Translation: CASNPGGAYNEQFF.

This chain links TRBV24-1 with TRBJ2-1, with TRBD2 matching over 13 bases. Per germline, CDR1 KGHDR and CDR2 SFDVKD. The CDR3 covers 16 residues. V shed 2 bases and J 8 bases; nucleotides not matched to a gene: 5. For the CDR3, the DNA is TGTGCCACCAGTGATTGGACTAGCGGGAGTATCGATGAGCAGTTCTTC. This translates into CATSDWTSGSIDEQFF.

This clonotype was recorded many times. The chain carries TRBV12-3 or TRBV12-4 and TRBJ2-4; TRBD1 is a possible D gene (5 bases). Trimming removed 7 bases from V and 5 bases from J, with 9 bases in between. The CDR3 contains 12 residues. CDR3 sequence (DNA): TGTGCCAGCACCCAGACAGAAAACATTCAGTACTTC. Translated, it gives CASTQTENIQYF.

This clonotype was recorded many times. The DNA for the CDR3 is TGTGCCAGCAGTTTAAAGTTTTCCAGGCTATACAATGAGCAGTTCTTC. Its protein product is CASSLKFSRLYNEQFF. The chain carries TRBV28 and TRBJ2-1, with D uncertain. Trimming cost V 2 bases and J 4 bases, with 15 bases left between them. The germline V gene encodes CDR1 MDHEN and CDR2 SYDVKM. The CDR3 consists of 16 residues.

This clonotype turned up a few times. It may be a read error: a sequence one base away is much more abundant. The conserved closing phenylalanine or tryptophan is absent in this CDR3, likely reflecting a read error. V and J are TRBV2 and TRBJ2-1; 8 positions agree with TRBD2. This CDR3 contains 16 residues. CDR1 and CDR2 from the germline V gene are SNHLY and FYNNEI. Unmatched junction bases numbered 13, after V lost 10 bases and J lost 2 bases. The CDR3 sequence is CAIRSSGSSPYNEQFL. In DNA, the CDR3 is TGTGCCATTCGGAGCAGCGGGAGTTCCCCCTACAATGAGCAGTTCCTC.

This clonotype was seen ten or more times. The J gene is TRBJ2-1, the V gene TRBV5-1; TRBD2 matches at 13 bases. The V gene end was trimmed by 5 bases and the J gene end by 8 bases; junction bases not matched to a gene: 4. This CDR3 comprises 14 residues. Germline V CDR1 and CDR2: SGHRS, YFSETQ. The CDR3 spells CASRLAGGYYEQFF. The CDR3 DNA reads TGCGCCAGCAGACTAGCGGGAGGGTACTATGAGCAGTTCTTC.

This clonotype was detected only a few times. In nucleotides, the CDR3 is TGTGCCAGCAGTGATGAGGGATACGATGAGCAGTTCTTC. Translation gives CASSDEGYDEQFF. The rearrangement joins TRBV6-1 to TRBJ2-1, with D maybe TRBD2 (5 bases). The CDR3 consists of 13 residues. Germline V gene data show CDR1 as MNHNS and CDR2 as SASEGT. Trimming left V 3 bases short and J 8 bases short, with 11 bases between.

This clonotype was observed at least ten times. The chain has TRBV3-1 and TRBJ2-1; maybe TRBD2 (5 bases). This CDR3 contains 13 residues. V was shortened by 7 bases and J by 9 bases, with 16 bases between the two germline ends. Germline lookup yields CDR1 LGHDT and CDR2 YNNKEL (reference sequence). In DNA, the CDR3 is TGTGCCAGCACCCGACTCTCGGCGGGTGAGCAGTTCTTC. Amino acids: CASTRLSAGEQFF.

In this sample, this clonotype turned up many times. The gene calls are TRBV11-3 and TRBJ2-1; TRBD2 aligns across 9 bases. CDR1 and CDR2 from the germline V gene are SGHNT and YENEEA. The trim removed 5 bases at V and 13 bases at J, leaving 9 bases unmatched. There are 13 residues in the CDR3. CDR3 protein: CASSQREVRVQFF. The CDR3 DNA is TGTGCCAGCAGCCAGCGGGAGGTACGAGTCCAGTTCTTC.

This clonotype showed up many times. Written as DNA, the CDR3 is TGTGCCAGCAGTTTGGCCAGGGTACGGGAGCAGTACTTC. Its translation is CASSLARVREQYF. The gene calls are TRBV12-3 or TRBV12-4 and TRBJ2-7, with D perhaps matching TRBD1 (5 bases). V shed 3 bases and J shed 7 bases, with 13 bases lying between them. The CDR3 length is 13 residues.

The J gene is TRBJ1-2, the V gene TRBV7-2, with D perhaps TRBD1 (6 bases). Trimming took off 0 bases at V and 4 bases at J, with 18 bases between the two ends. CDR1 is SGHTA, CDR2 FQGNSA, per germline. The CDR3 consists of 17 residues. The CDR3 nucleotides are TGTGCCAGCAGCTTAGCGCGGCCTGCGGCAGGGGCCTATGGCTACACCTTC. This codes for CASSLARPAAGAYGYTF.

The chain carries TRBV19 and TRBJ2-1; D not resolved. Trimming removed 4 bases at V and 8 bases at J, with 15 bases between. CDR1 is LNHDA and CDR2 is SQIVND in the germline V gene (reference sequence). The CDR3 covers 14 residues. The CDR3 coding sequence is TGTGCCAGTAGTAGACGGGCGGATTTAGATGAGCAGTTCTTC. It translates to CASSRRADLDEQFF.

The V call is TRBV16, the J call TRBJ2-1, with TRBD2 matching over 7 bases. The CDR3 covers 15 residues. Germline CDR1 and CDR2: KGHSY and FQNENV. V dropped 3 bases and J dropped 6; count of bases not matched to a gene: 8. The CDR3 protein is CASSHYGGGSNEQFF. The CDR3 DNA sequence: TGTGCCAGCAGCCATTACGGGGGAGGGAGCAATGAGCAGTTCTTC. The full variable domain, completed using reference TRBV16 and TRBJ2-1, is GEEVAQTPKHLVRGEGQKAKLYCAPIKGHSYVFWYQQVLKNEFKFLISFQNENVFDETGMPKERFSAKCLPNSPCSLEIQATKLEDSAVYFCASSHYGGGSNEQFFGPGTRLTVL.

Only a few counts were recorded for this clonotype. The chain couples TRBV6-1 to TRBJ1-1; D is uncertain. The CDR3 is 14 residues long. Deletions cut 0 bases from V and 1 base from J, with 6 bases between. CDR1 MNHNS and CDR2 SASEGT come from the germline V gene. CDR3 loop: CASSEALRNTEAFF. The DNA for the CDR3 is TGTGCCAGCAGTGAAGCTCTGAGGAACACTGAAGCTTTCTTT.